The T cell receptor (beta chain) described here comes from a study of T cells in Graves' hyperthyroidism and ophthalmopathy. Template material for amplifying TCR beta CDR3 regions consisted of RNA transcripts. The primer set for the first-round RT-PCR of the TCR CDR3 was HTBI. One entry per CDR3 protein results from TCRdb running MiXCR on the multiplex PCR reads. The table includes 700,000 to 950,000 distinct CDR3 sequences, approximately 36% detected once. The CDR3 extends over 16 amino acids. Trimming stripped 0 bases from V and 0 bases from J, with 9 bases between. The V gene's germline CDR1 is SGDLS and CDR2 YYNGEE. Whole-study findings and limits: Ophthalmopathy was separated from stable hyperthyroidism by a 13 V-J model.

About this clonotype itself: Its antigen is unidentified.

The chain uses TRBV9 and TRBJ2-2; D unclear. The sequencing sample was made of blood. The TCR sequence derives from a woman aged 40 to 55 with Graves' hyperthyroidism. The CDR3 region is CASSVVPLANTGELFF. In DNA form, the CDR3 reads TGTGCCAGCAGCGTAGTTCCTCTCGCGAACACCGGGGAGCTGTTTTTT.